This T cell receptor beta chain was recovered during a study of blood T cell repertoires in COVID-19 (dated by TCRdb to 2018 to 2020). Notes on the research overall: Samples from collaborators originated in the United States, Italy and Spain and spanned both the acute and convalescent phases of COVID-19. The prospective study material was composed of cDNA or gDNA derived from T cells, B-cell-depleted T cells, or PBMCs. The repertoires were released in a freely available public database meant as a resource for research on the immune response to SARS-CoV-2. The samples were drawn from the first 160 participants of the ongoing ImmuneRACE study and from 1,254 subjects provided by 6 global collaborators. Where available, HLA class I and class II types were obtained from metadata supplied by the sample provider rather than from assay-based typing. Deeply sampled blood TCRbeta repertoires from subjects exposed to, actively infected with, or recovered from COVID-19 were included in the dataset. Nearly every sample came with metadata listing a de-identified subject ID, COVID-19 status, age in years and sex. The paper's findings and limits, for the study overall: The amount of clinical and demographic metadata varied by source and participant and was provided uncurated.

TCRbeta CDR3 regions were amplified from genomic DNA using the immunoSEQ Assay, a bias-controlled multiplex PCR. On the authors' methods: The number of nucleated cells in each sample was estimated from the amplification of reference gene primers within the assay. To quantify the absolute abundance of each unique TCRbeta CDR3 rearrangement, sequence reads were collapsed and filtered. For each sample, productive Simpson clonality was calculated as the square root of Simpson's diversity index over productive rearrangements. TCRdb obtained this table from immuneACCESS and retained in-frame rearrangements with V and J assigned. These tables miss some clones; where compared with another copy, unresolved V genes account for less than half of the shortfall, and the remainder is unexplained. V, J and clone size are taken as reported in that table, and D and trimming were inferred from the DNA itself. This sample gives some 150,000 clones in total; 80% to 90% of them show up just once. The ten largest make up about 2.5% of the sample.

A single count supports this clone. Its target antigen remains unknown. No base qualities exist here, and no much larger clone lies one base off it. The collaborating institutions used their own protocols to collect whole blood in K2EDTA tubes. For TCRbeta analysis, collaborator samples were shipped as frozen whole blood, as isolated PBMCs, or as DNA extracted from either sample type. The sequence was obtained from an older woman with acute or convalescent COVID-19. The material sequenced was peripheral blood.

The CDR3 protein: CASSPGGARSGNTIYF. The DNA sequence follows: TGTGCCAGCTCACCGGGTGGGGCTCGTTCTGGAAACACCATATATTTT. The V and J genes are TRBV18 and TRBJ1-3; the D gene is possibly TRBD1, with 5 bases matching. CDR1 KGHSH and CDR2 LQKENI were looked up in the germline V gene. Counted from cysteine to phenylalanine, this CDR3 has 16 amino acids. Just CDR3 DNA is preserved here, 48 bases in frame from base 1. Trimming removed 3 bases from V and 1 base from J, leaving 13 bases between the germline ends.